The clone carrying this TCR beta chain was seen ten or more times. The antigen remains undetermined. The sample belongs to a study of beta chain features in type 1 diabetes. Study-level points and caveats: Individuals with type 1 diabetes displayed fewer insertions and more deletions at VDJ junctions. Whether TCRB rearrangement is influenced by HLA type went unresolved here. Shorter templates might be favored by PCR, and equally so in patients and in controls.

Since all of the isolated RNA was reverse transcribed, expressed TCRB transcripts were what got sequenced. Profiled with immunoSEQ multiplex PCR; TCRdb holds only in-frame clones, not every one. Here the sample spans 120,000 to 150,000 clones, 6.9% being singletons. The CDR3 length is 15 residues. The germline CDR1 and CDR2 sequences are SGHNT and YYREEE (reference sequence). With 4 bases removed from V and 6 bases from J, the gap between germline ends came to 19 bases. The chain employs TRBV5-4 and TRBJ1-2, with a tentative D call TRBD1 (6 bases). This receptor was identified in a young woman in good health. The specimen sequenced was central memory CD4+ T cells from blood. Here the CDR3 DNA reads TGTGCCAGCAGCGGCGGGGGGACAAAGTATGATGGCTACACCTTC. The encoded protein is CASSGGGTKYDGYTF.